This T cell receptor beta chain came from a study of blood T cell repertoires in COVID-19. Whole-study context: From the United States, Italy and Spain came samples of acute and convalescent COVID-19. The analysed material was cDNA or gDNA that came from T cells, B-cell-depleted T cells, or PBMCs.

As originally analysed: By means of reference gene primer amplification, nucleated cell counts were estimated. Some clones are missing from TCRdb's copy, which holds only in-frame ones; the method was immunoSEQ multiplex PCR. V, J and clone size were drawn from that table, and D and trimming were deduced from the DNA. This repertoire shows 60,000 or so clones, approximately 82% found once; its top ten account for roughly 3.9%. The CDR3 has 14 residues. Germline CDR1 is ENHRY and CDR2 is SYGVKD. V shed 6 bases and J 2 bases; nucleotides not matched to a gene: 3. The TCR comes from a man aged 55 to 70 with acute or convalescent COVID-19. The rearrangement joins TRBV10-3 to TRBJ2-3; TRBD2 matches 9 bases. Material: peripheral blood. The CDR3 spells CAIRAGGATDTQYF. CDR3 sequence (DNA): TGTGCCATCAGGGCGGGGGGGGCCACAGATACGCAGTATTTT.